The subject of this entry is one TCR beta chain. As yet, its antigen is unknown. The protocol was immunoSEQ multiplex PCR, while the TCRdb copy is restricted to in-frame clones and leaves out a portion. The data show roughly 2.5 million clones, with just over 90% seen just once and over 0.12% held by the top ten. This sample stems from a study of shared clonotypes between healthy human individuals. CDR3 size: 16 residues. Study-level results: With four donors compared, around 5% of naive CD4 clonotypes were shared. Clonotypes shared by all four sorted-subset donors had higher generation probabilities than non-shared clonotypes.

Source material: naive CD4+ T cells sorted from blood. The subset was: CD45RA+ positively selected. The origin of this receptor is a man between 18 and 35 years old in good health. The chain couples TRBV21-1 to TRBJ2-4; TRBD1 is the table's D call, not checked against the DNA. TRBV21-1 represents a pseudogene. DNA for the CDR3: TGTGCCAGCAGCAAAAAGACAGCCCTAGCCAAAAACATTCAGTACTTC. Translating it yields CASSKKTALAKNIQYF.